This is a list of T cell receptor beta chains from one sample in a study of control samples from healthy donors and cancer patients. Method: immunoSEQ multiplex PCR; TCRdb's copy keeps in-frame clones and lacks some. The data show 65,000 to 100,000 clones, over 75% seen once. The sequenced sample was blood. The source of these receptors is a man in his fifties or sixties in good health. CDR3s include the opening cysteine and the closing phenylalanine or tryptophan. D genes are given only for firm matches. Size is stated for part of the rows, as once, few or many counts, or as a class when the clone is expanded.

D gene: -
CDR3 length: 11
V gene: TRBV4-3
J gene: TRBJ1-1
clone size: once
CDR3 protein: CASKGNTEAFF
CDR3 DNA: TGCGCCAGCAAGGGTAACACTGAAGCTTTCTTT

D gene: -
CDR3 length: 15
V gene: TRBV7-2
J gene: TRBJ2-2
clone size: -
CDR3 protein: CASSLVGGSYGELFF
CDR3 DNA: TGTGCCAGCAGCTTAGTTGGGGGGTCATACGGGGAGCTGTTTTTT

D gene: -
CDR3 length: 12
V gene: TRBV19
J gene: TRBJ2-2
clone size: few
CDR3 protein: CASSIKWGELFF
CDR3 DNA: TGTGCCAGTAGTATTAAGTGGGGGGAGCTGTTTTTT

D gene: TRBD1
CDR3 length: 14
V gene: TRBV24-1
J gene: TRBJ1-2
clone size: -
CDR3 protein: CATSDRGQGAGYTF
CDR3 DNA: TGTGCCACCAGTGACCGCGGACAGGGTGCTGGCTACACCTTC

D gene: -
CDR3 length: 13
V gene: TRBV11-3
J gene: TRBJ2-1
clone size: -
CDR3 protein: CASSREPYNEQFF
CDR3 DNA: TGTGCCAGCAGCCGTGAACCCTACAATGAGCAGTTCTTC

D gene: -
CDR3 length: 15
V gene: TRBV5-4
J gene: TRBJ1-6
clone size: -
CDR3 protein: CASSLGRGDSSPLHF
CDR3 DNA: TGTGCCAGCAGCTTGGGCCGGGGGGATAGTTCACCCCTCCACTTT

D gene: TRBD2
CDR3 length: 16
V gene: TRBV2
J gene: TRBJ2-3
clone size: -
CDR3 protein: CASNLLSGTSTDTQYF
CDR3 DNA: TGTGCCAGCAATTTATTAAGCGGGACCAGCACAGATACGCAGTATTTT

D gene: -
CDR3 length: 14
V gene: TRBV6-1
J gene: TRBJ2-1
clone size: -
CDR3 protein: CASSEAMWENEQFF
CDR3 DNA: TGTGCCAGCAGTGAAGCAATGTGGGAAAATGAGCAGTTCTTC

D gene: TRBD2
CDR3 length: 20
V gene: TRBV6-6
J gene: TRBJ2-3
clone size: medium-sized
CDR3 protein: CASSHDRGKGLAGVRDTQYF
CDR3 DNA: TGTGCCAGCAGCCACGACAGGGGAAAAGGACTAGCGGGAGTAAGAGATACGCAGTATTTT

D gene: -
CDR3 length: 10
V gene: TRBV29-1
J gene: TRBJ1-1
clone size: -
CDR3 protein: CSYGVAEAFF
CDR3 DNA: TGCAGCTATGGGGTGGCTGAAGCTTTCTTT

D gene: -
CDR3 length: 12
V gene: TRBV28
J gene: TRBJ1-6
clone size: -
CDR3 protein: CASRQSGSPLHF
CDR3 DNA: TGTGCCAGCAGACAGTCAGGTTCACCCCTCCACTTT

D gene: TRBD1
CDR3 length: 14
V gene: TRBV14
J gene: TRBJ1-2
clone size: -
CDR3 protein: CASSPLGQGFGYTF
CDR3 DNA: TGTGCCAGCAGCCCACTGGGACAGGGTTTTGGCTACACCTTC

D gene: -
CDR3 length: 13
V gene: TRBV30
J gene: TRBJ1-1
clone size: -
CDR3 protein: CAWGQWMNTEAFF
CDR3 DNA: TGTGCCTGGGGTCAATGGATGAACACTGAAGCTTTCTTT

D gene: TRBD1
CDR3 length: 15
V gene: TRBV19
J gene: TRBJ1-2
clone size: -
CDR3 protein: CASSIGTVDYYGYTF
CDR3 DNA: TGTGCCAGTAGTATCGGGACAGTCGATTACTATGGCTACACCTTC

D gene: TRBD1
CDR3 length: 13
V gene: TRBV15
J gene: TRBJ1-3
clone size: -
CDR3 protein: CATSRDVGTEFNF
CDR3 DNA: TGTGCCACCAGCAGAGATGTCGGGACAGAATTTAATTTT

D gene: TRBD1
CDR3 length: 14
V gene: TRBV28
J gene: TRBJ1-3
clone size: -
CDR3 protein: CASGPGQGAHTIYF
CDR3 DNA: TGTGCCAGCGGACCGGGACAGGGTGCACACACCATATATTTT

D gene: -
CDR3 length: 12
V gene: TRBV5-1
J gene: TRBJ1-4
clone size: -
CDR3 protein: CASSEDTEKLFF
CDR3 DNA: TGCGCCAGCAGCGAAGACACGGAAAAACTGTTTTTT

D gene: TRBD1
CDR3 length: 15
V gene: TRBV2
J gene: TRBJ2-2
clone size: -
CDR3 protein: CASSRDRPNTGELFF
CDR3 DNA: TGTGCCAGCAGTCGGGACAGACCTAACACCGGGGAGCTGTTTTTT

D gene: TRBD2
CDR3 length: 14
V gene: TRBV3-1/TRBV3-2
J gene: TRBJ2-1
clone size: -
CDR3 protein: CASSQGLAVREQFF
CDR3 DNA: TGTGCCAGCAGCCAAGGACTAGCGGTTCGTGAGCAGTTCTTC

D gene: TRBD1
CDR3 length: 14
V gene: TRBV11-2
J gene: TRBJ1-2
clone size: -
CDR3 protein: CASTGQVLNYGYTF
CDR3 DNA: TGTGCCAGCACCGGACAGGTTCTTAACTATGGCTACACCTTC

D gene: -
CDR3 length: 15
V gene: TRBV4-1
J gene: TRBJ2-2
clone size: few
CDR3 protein: CASSQEPKNTGELFF
CDR3 DNA: TGCGCCAGCAGCCAAGAACCCAAGAACACCGGGGAGCTGTTTTTT

D gene: TRBD2
CDR3 length: 15
V gene: TRBV7-6
J gene: TRBJ2-1
clone size: -
CDR3 protein: CASSSGLAVYNEQFF
CDR3 DNA: TGTGCCAGCAGCTCGGGACTAGCTGTCTACAATGAGCAGTTCTTC

D gene: -
CDR3 length: 16
V gene: TRBV2
J gene: TRBJ2-3
clone size: -
CDR3 protein: CASPSASVGVGDTQYF
CDR3 DNA: TGTGCCAGCCCCTCGGCTAGCGTGGGCGTGGGAGATACGCAGTATTTT

D gene: TRBD1
CDR3 length: 16
V gene: TRBV10-2
J gene: TRBJ2-5
clone size: -
CDR3 protein: CASSESRQGARETQYF
CDR3 DNA: TGCGCCAGCAGTGAGTCGCGACAGGGGGCCCGGGAGACCCAGTACTTC

D gene: -
CDR3 length: 15
V gene: TRBV6-6
J gene: TRBJ1-2
clone size: -
CDR3 protein: CASSSYLTVNYGYTF
CDR3 DNA: TGTGCCAGCAGCTCGTACTTGACAGTTAACTATGGCTACACCTTC

D gene: -
CDR3 length: 15
V gene: TRBV7-6
J gene: TRBJ2-7
clone size: -
CDR3 protein: CAIELTGLIKMEQYF
CDR3 DNA: TGTGCCATCGAATTAACCGGGCTTATCAAGATGGAGCAGTACTTC

D gene: -
CDR3 length: 15
V gene: TRBV19
J gene: TRBJ2-3
clone size: once
CDR3 protein: CASTTGWRFSDTQYF
CDR3 DNA: TGTGCCAGCACAACAGGGTGGAGATTCTCAGATACGCAGTATTTT

D gene: -
CDR3 length: 15
V gene: TRBV30
J gene: TRBJ1-1
clone size: -
CDR3 protein: CAWMGLSSMNTEAFF
CDR3 DNA: TGTGCCTGGATGGGACTTTCCTCTATGAACACTGAAGCTTTCTTT

D gene: -
CDR3 length: 14
V gene: TRBV13
J gene: TRBJ2-3
clone size: -
CDR3 protein: CASSFGSGTDTQYF
CDR3 DNA: TGTGCCAGCAGCTTCGGTAGCGGCACAGATACGCAGTATTTT

D gene: TRBD2
CDR3 length: 18
V gene: TRBV11-3
J gene: TRBJ2-5
clone size: -
CDR3 protein: CASSLALTSGPSQETQYF
CDR3 DNA: TGTGCCAGCAGCTTAGCACTAACTAGCGGGCCCTCCCAAGAGACCCAGTACTTC

D gene: -
CDR3 length: 15
V gene: TRBV5-1
J gene: TRBJ2-1
clone size: -
CDR3 protein: CASSLRASRGNEQFF
CDR3 DNA: TGCGCCAGCAGCTTAAGGGCTAGTCGAGGCAATGAGCAGTTCTTC

D gene: TRBD2
CDR3 length: 15
V gene: TRBV10-3
J gene: TRBJ2-5
clone size: once
CDR3 protein: CAISDKQREGETQYF
CDR3 DNA: TGTGCCATCAGTGACAAGCAGCGGGAGGGGGAGACCCAGTACTTC

D gene: -
CDR3 length: 14
V gene: TRBV2
J gene: TRBJ2-3
clone size: -
CDR3 protein: CASSDRVATDTQYF
CDR3 DNA: TGTGCCAGCAGTGACAGGGTAGCGACAGATACGCAGTATTTT

D gene: -
CDR3 length: 13
V gene: TRBV7-2
J gene: TRBJ1-1
clone size: -
CDR3 protein: CASSLTGNTEAFF
CDR3 DNA: TGTGCCAGCAGCTTAACGGGAAACACTGAAGCTTTCTTT

D gene: -
CDR3 length: 16
V gene: TRBV12-5
J gene: TRBJ2-2
clone size: -
CDR3 protein: CASGFLLGVNTGELFF
CDR3 DNA: TGTGCTAGTGGTTTCCTTTTGGGGGTGAACACCGGGGAGCTGTTTTTT

D gene: -
CDR3 length: 15
V gene: TRBV19
J gene: TRBJ2-1
clone size: once
CDR3 protein: CASSWESGDYNEQFF
CDR3 DNA: TGTGCCAGTAGCTGGGAGAGCGGAGATTACAATGAGCAGTTCTTC

D gene: -
CDR3 length: 20
V gene: TRBV4-1
J gene: TRBJ2-3
clone size: -
CDR3 protein: CASSQDRERVKSLGTDTQYF
CDR3 DNA: TGCGCCAGCAGCCAAGATAGGGAACGCGTGAAGTCTTTAGGCACAGATACGCAGTATTTT

D gene: TRBD2
CDR3 length: 15
V gene: TRBV2
J gene: TRBJ2-3
clone size: -
CDR3 protein: CASSEGLAGQDTQYF
CDR3 DNA: TGTGCCAGCAGTGAGGGACTAGCGGGACAAGATACGCAGTATTTT

D gene: -
CDR3 length: 15
V gene: TRBV19
J gene: TRBJ1-6
clone size: -
CDR3 protein: CASSIEGRGDSPLHF
CDR3 DNA: TGTGCCAGTAGTATAGAGGGCAGGGGTGATTCACCCCTCCACTTT

D gene: -
CDR3 length: 15
V gene: TRBV2
J gene: TRBJ1-4
clone size: -
CDR3 protein: CASSAYHGTNEKLFF
CDR3 DNA: TGTGCCAGCAGTGCATACCACGGAACTAATGAAAAACTGTTTTTT

D gene: -
CDR3 length: 13
V gene: TRBV7-3
J gene: TRBJ1-6
clone size: -
CDR3 protein: CASSPQGNSPLHF
CDR3 DNA: TGTGCCAGCAGCCCACAGGGAAATTCACCCCTCCACTTT

D gene: -
CDR3 length: 14
V gene: TRBV5-5
J gene: TRBJ1-2
clone size: once
CDR3 protein: CASSPSQGGYGYTF
CDR3 DNA: TGTGCCAGCAGCCCAAGCCAGGGTGGCTATGGCTACACCTTC

D gene: -
CDR3 length: 11
V gene: TRBV2
J gene: TRBJ2-7
clone size: -
CDR3 protein: CASRTNYEQYF
CDR3 DNA: TGTGCCAGCAGGACCAACTACGAGCAGTACTTC

D gene: -
CDR3 length: 14
V gene: TRBV7-8
J gene: TRBJ1-5
clone size: once
CDR3 protein: CASSLQAPGQPQHF
CDR3 DNA: TGTGCCAGCAGCTTACAGGCCCCCGGACAGCCCCAGCATTTT

D gene: TRBD1
CDR3 length: 12
V gene: TRBV30
J gene: TRBJ1-4
clone size: once
CDR3 protein: CARQGVNEKLFF
CDR3 DNA: TGTGCCAGACAGGGGGTTAATGAAAAACTGTTTTTT

D gene: -
CDR3 length: 16
V gene: TRBV19
J gene: TRBJ1-4
clone size: -
CDR3 protein: CASSELQGKVREKLFF
CDR3 DNA: TGTGCCAGTAGTGAACTACAGGGCAAAGTTCGTGAAAAACTGTTTTTT

D gene: TRBD2
CDR3 length: 14
V gene: TRBV27
J gene: TRBJ2-1
clone size: few
CDR3 protein: CASSGLARTQGQFF
CDR3 DNA: TGTGCCAGCAGCGGACTAGCGCGGACTCAGGGGCAGTTCTTC

D gene: -
CDR3 length: 14
V gene: TRBV7-3
J gene: TRBJ2-1
clone size: once
CDR3 protein: CASSHAGQKNEQFF
CDR3 DNA: TGTGCCAGCAGCCACGCGGGACAGAAGAATGAGCAGTTCTTC

D gene: TRBD1
CDR3 length: 13
V gene: TRBV19
J gene: TRBJ1-4
clone size: -
CDR3 protein: CASSTTGDEKLFF
CDR3 DNA: TGTGCCAGTAGTACGACAGGGGATGAAAAACTGTTTTTT

D gene: -
CDR3 length: 16
V gene: TRBV27
J gene: TRBJ1-4
clone size: -
CDR3 protein: CASSPPPDSSEEKLFF
CDR3 DNA: TGTGCCAGCAGTCCCCCCCCGGACTCATCGGAGGAAAAACTGTTTTTT

D gene: -
CDR3 length: 16
V gene: TRBV4-3
J gene: TRBJ2-3
clone size: -
CDR3 protein: CASSQETAGNSDTQYF
CDR3 DNA: TGCGCCAGCAGCCAAGAAACGGCAGGGAACTCGGATACGCAGTATTTT